This TCR beta chain comes out of a study of shared clonotypes between healthy human individuals. Points from the study as a whole: The study generally estimated greater richness for naive than memory subsets. Shared clonotypes across all four donors exceeded non-shared ones in generation probability.

CD8 cells regarded as naive lacked CD45RO, were positively chosen for CCR7, and omitted terminally differentiated effector memory CD45RA+ cells. Notes on this clone: Antigen specificity is unknown.

Germline assignment: CDR1 SQVTM and CDR2 ANQGSEA. CDR3 size: 17 residues. The V and J ends lost 3 bases and 4 bases respectively, with 22 bases between them. Sequencing was at deep level. The assay was immunoSEQ multiplex PCR, and TCRdb's table has in-frame clones only and misses some. The sample has about 800,000 clones; approximately 96% are singletons. This sequence was found in a man aged 25-45 years in good health. The sequenced sample consisted of naive CD8+ T cells sorted from blood. J is TRBJ2-1 and V is TRBV29-1; D call uncertain. CDR3 nucleotide sequence: TGCAGCGTTGATAAGGTTGTCGGATGGAAAGTGTACAATGAGCAGTTCTTC. This translates into CSVDKVVGWKVYNEQFF.